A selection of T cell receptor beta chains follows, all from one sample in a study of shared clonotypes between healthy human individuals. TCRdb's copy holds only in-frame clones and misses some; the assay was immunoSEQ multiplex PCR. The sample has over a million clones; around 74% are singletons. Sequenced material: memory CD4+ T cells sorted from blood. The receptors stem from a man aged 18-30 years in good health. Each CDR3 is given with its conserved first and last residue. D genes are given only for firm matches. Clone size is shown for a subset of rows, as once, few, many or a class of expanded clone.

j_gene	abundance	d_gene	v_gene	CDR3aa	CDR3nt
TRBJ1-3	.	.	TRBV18	CASSPRDTSSGNTIYF	TGTGCCAGCTCGCCCCGGGACACCTCCTCTGGAAACACCATATATTTT
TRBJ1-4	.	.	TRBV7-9	CASSRGRTNEKLFF	TGTGCCAGCAGTCGGGGACGGACTAATGAAAAACTGTTTTTT
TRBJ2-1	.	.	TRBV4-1	CASSQPVGWGGSYNEQFF	TGCGCCAGCAGCCAACCCGTTGGTTGGGGAGGCTCCTACAATGAGCAGTTCTTC
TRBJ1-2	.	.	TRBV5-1	CASSPSGDYGYTF	TGCGCCAGCAGCCCTTCGGGTGACTATGGCTACACCTTC
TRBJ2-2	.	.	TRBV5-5	CASSWGDPLTGELFF	TGTGCCAGCAGCTGGGGGGACCCACTAACCGGGGAGCTGTTTTTT
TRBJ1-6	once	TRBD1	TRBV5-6	CASSRGPLGISPLHF	TGTGCCAGCAGCAGGGGGCCCCTCGGAATTTCACCCCTCCACTTT
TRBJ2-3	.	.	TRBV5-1	CASSLGLDTDTQYF	TGCGCCAGCAGCTTGGGACTCGACACAGATACGCAGTATTTT
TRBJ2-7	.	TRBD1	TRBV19	CASSPGTGALGQYF	TGTGCCAGTAGTCCCGGAACAGGGGCATTGGGGCAGTACTTC
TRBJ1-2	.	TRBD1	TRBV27	CASSDRGRGYTF	TGTGCCAGCAGTGACAGGGGAAGAGGCTACACCTTC
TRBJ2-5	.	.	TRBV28	CASSSHTQETQYF	TGTGCCAGCAGTTCACACACCCAAGAGACCCAGTACTTC
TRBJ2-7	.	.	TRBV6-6	CASSYSAGSSYEQYF	TGTGCCAGCAGTTACTCCGCAGGTAGCTCCTACGAGCAGTACTTC
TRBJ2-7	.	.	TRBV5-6	CASSFLDEQYF	TGTGCCAGCAGCTTTCTGGACGAGCAGTACTTC
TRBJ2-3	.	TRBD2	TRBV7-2	CASSLAAGAITDTQYF	TGTGCCAGCAGCTTAGCGGCGGGAGCCATCACAGATACGCAGTATTTT
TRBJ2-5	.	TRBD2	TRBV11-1	CASSLSLAGETQYF	TGTGCCAGCAGCTTATCTCTAGCGGGAGAGACCCAGTACTTC
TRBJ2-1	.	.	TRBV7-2	CASSLGSGRVNEQFF	TGTGCCAGCAGCTTGGGGTCGGGTAGAGTCAATGAGCAGTTCTTC
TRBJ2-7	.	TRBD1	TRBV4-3	CASSRDRASLYEQYF	TGCGCCAGCAGCCGAGACAGGGCTTCCCTCTACGAGCAGTACTTC
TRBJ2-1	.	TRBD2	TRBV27	CASSAGTRGPHEQFF	TGTGCCAGCAGTGCCGGGACTAGGGGCCCACATGAGCAGTTCTTC
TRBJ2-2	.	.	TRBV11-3	CASSPGAGELFF	TGTGCCAGCAGCCCAGGGGCCGGGGAGCTGTTTTTT
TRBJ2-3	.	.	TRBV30	CAWKGVGTDTQYF	TGTGCCTGGAAGGGGGTGGGCACAGATACGCAGTATTTT
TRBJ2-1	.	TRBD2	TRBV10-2	CASGLRPGLANNEQFF	TGCGCCAGCGGATTGAGACCGGGACTAGCCAACAATGAGCAGTTCTTC
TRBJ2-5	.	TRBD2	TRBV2	CASSVRGGETQYF	TGTGCCAGCAGTGTGCGGGGAGGGGAGACCCAGTACTTC
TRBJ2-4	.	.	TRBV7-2	CASSFTRTLAKNIQYF	TGTGCCAGCAGCTTTACCAGAACTCTAGCCAAAAACATTCAGTACTTC
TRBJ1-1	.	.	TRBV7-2	CASSLKSRGAATEAFF	TGTGCCAGCAGCTTAAAGTCCCGGGGCGCCGCCACTGAAGCTTTCTTT
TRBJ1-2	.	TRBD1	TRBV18	CASSPGQGGLYGYTF	TGTGCCAGCTCACCTGGGCAGGGGGGCCTCTATGGCTACACCTTC
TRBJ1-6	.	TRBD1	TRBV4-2	CASSQQGQKDSPLHF	TGTGCCAGCAGCCAACAGGGACAGAAAGACTCACCCCTCCACTTT
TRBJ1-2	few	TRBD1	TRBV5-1	CASSPDRVGYTF	TGCGCCAGCAGCCCGGACAGGGTCGGCTACACCTTC
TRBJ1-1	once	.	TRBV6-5	CASSYSGQGTEAFF	TGTGCCAGCAGTTACTCGGGCCAGGGGACTGAAGCTTTCTTT